The 20 T cell receptor beta chains reported below all come from one sample, sequenced in a study of cytomegalovirus exposure and HLA in healthy donors. The PCR made use of 60 Vbeta and 13 Jbeta primers. The method was immunoSEQ multiplex PCR; TCRdb's version includes in-frame clones alone and lacks a portion of them. The sample includes about 280,000 clones, around 90% of them seen just once. Sequencing was done on a sample of PBMCs. The receptors derive from a woman younger than 30 in good health and CMV-seronegative.

The chain carries TRBV15 and TRBJ1-1, with 9 bases identical to TRBD1. The germline CDR1 and CDR2 sequences are LNHNV and YYDKDF (reference sequence). V gave up 0 bases and J gave up 1 base; unmatched junction bases: 6. The CDR3 has 17 residues. The CDR3 DNA follows: TGTGCCACCAGCAGAGATCTGGGGACAGGGCCGAACACTGAAGCTTTCTTT. This codes for CATSRDLGTGPNTEAFF.

V is TRBV7-8 and J is TRBJ2-1; D is undetermined. The CDR3 totals 13 residues. Germline values: CDR1 SGHVS, CDR2 FQNEAQ. Trimming left V 5 bases short and J 7 bases short, with 12 bases between. This CDR3 reads CASSLGSGNEQFF. The CDR3 nucleotides are TGTGCCAGCAGCCTAGGGTCCGGGAATGAGCAGTTCTTC.

V usage is TRBV6-6 and J usage is TRBJ1-1, with unresolved D. The CDR3 is made up of 15 amino acids. Germline V gives CDR1 MNHNY, CDR2 SVGAGI (reference sequence). Trimming shortened V by 0 bases and J by 6 bases, and 14 bases separated the two germline ends. The CDR3 reads CASSYSTGGGPEAFF. CDR3 bases: TGTGCCAGCAGTTACTCCACGGGTGGAGGGCCTGAAGCTTTCTTT.

This sequence joins TRBV4-1 and TRBJ2-5, with TRBD2 as a possible D gene (6 bases). Germline V gives CDR1 MGHRA, CDR2 YSYEKL. This CDR3 comprises 14 residues. Between the trimmed V and J ends, which lost 2 bases and 5 bases, there was a span of 12 bases. CDR3 residues: CASSQFTSRETQYF. CDR3 DNA sequence: TGCGCCAGCAGCCAATTTACTAGCCGGGAGACCCAGTACTTC.

The chain couples TRBV10-1 to TRBJ2-1; the match to TRBD2 covers 9 bases. This CDR3 is built from 15 residues. The ends lost 4 bases at V and 7 bases at J; junction bases unmatched: 8. Germline V gene lookup returns CDR1 WNHNN and CDR2 SYGVQD (reference sequence). The CDR3 reads CASSGPAGGGNEQFF. The CDR3 nucleotides are TGCGCCAGCAGTGGTCCGGCGGGGGGGGGAAATGAGCAGTTCTTC.

This clone appeared a few times. The genes are TRBV19 and TRBJ2-2; 10 bases line up with TRBD2. Germline lookup yields CDR1 LNHDA and CDR2 SQIVND (reference sequence). CDR3 length: 16 amino acids. The V segment lost 2 bases and the J segment 4 bases; nucleotides outside the gene matches: 4. CDR3 DNA sequence: TGTGCCAGTAGTATACTAGCGGGGGCCTTCACCGGGGAGCTGTTTTTT. Its protein is CASSILAGAFTGELFF. The variable domain in full, with the rest retrieved from reference TRBV19 and TRBJ2-2, is DGGITQSPKYLFRKEGQNVTLSCEQNLNHDAMYWYRQDPGQGLRLIYYSQIVNDFQKGDIAEGYSVSREKKESFPLTVTSAQKNPTAFYLCASSILAGAFTGELFFGEGSRLTVL.

V is TRBV7-2 and J is TRBJ1-5, with D possibly matching TRBD1 (6 bases). The CDR3 is 14 amino acids. Trimming shortened V by 5 bases and J by 2 bases, and 10 bases separated the two germline ends. Germline CDR1 SGHTA, CDR2 FQGNSA. CDR3 coding DNA: TGTGCCAGCAGCCGGTCAGGGGGCAATCAGCCCCAGCATTTT. Translation: CASSRSGGNQPQHF.

This chain links TRBV7-8 with TRBJ2-1, with a possible D match to TRBD2 (5 bases). The CDR3 consists of 16 residues. Germline V gene sequence: CDR1 SGHVS, CDR2 FQNEAQ. V was clipped by 1 base and J by 15 bases, with 25 bases between them. CDR3 DNA sequence: TGTGCCAGCAGCTTAGAAAGGTTTGCGGGCGAATCGTCAGGGTTCTTC. Translation: CASSLERFAGESSGFF.

CDR3 sequence reads: CASSLTGSYEQYF. For the CDR3, the DNA is TGTGCCAGCAGCCTGACAGGCTCCTACGAGCAGTACTTC. V and J are TRBV6-1 and TRBJ2-7, with a tentative D call TRBD1 (6 bases). V dropped 6 bases and J dropped 0 bases, with 9 bases sitting between them. CDR1 MNHNS and CDR2 SASEGT come from the germline V gene. This CDR3 has 13 amino acids.

This clone was found a few times. The chain uses TRBV9 and TRBJ2-3; 9 bases line up with TRBD1. The germline V gene has CDR1 SGDLS and CDR2 YYNGEE. Trimming removed 3 bases from V and 3 bases from J; junction bases left unmatched: 14. The CDR3 runs 18 residues. This CDR3 reads CASSANKRPGQGTDTQYF. In nucleotides, the CDR3 is TGTGCCAGCAGCGCTAACAAACGCCCGGGACAGGGTACAGATACGCAGTATTTT.

On this clone itself: The junction shows a germline mismatch at one end, possibly a read error. The same CDR3 can be traced to other DNA sequences in this sample. The CDR3 DNA is TGTGCCAGCAGCTTGGGGGGGGTTACACCTAATTCCCCCCTCCACTTT. Amino acid sequence: CASSLGGVTPNSPLHF. The chain combines TRBV5-4 with TRBJ1-6, with TRBD1 as a possible D gene (5 bases). CDR3 length: 16 residues. The germline V gene has CDR1 SGHNT and CDR2 YYREEE (reference sequence). The full variable domain, completed using reference TRBV5-4 and TRBJ1-6, is ETGVTQSPTHLIKTRGQQVTLRCSSQSGHNTVSWYQQALGQGPQFIFQYYREEENGRGNFPPRFSGLQFPNYSSELNVNALELDDSALYLCASSLGGVTPNSPLHFGNGTRLTVT.

The chain recombines TRBV4-1 with TRBJ1-1, with 8 bases matching TRBD1. The trim removed 4 bases at V and 1 base at J, leaving 14 bases unmatched. Germline V CDR1 and CDR2: MGHRA, YSYEKL. The CDR3 loop spans 18 amino acids. The CDR3 loop reads CASSRERQGRQTNTEAFF. The CDR3 DNA follows: TGCGCCAGCAGCCGAGAACGACAGGGGAGACAGACGAACACTGAAGCTTTCTTT.

The chain employs TRBV2 and TRBJ2-3, with 11 positions matching TRBD2. The germline V gene has CDR1 SNHLY and CDR2 FYNNEI. With V trimmed by 8 bases and J by 7 bases, 8 bases remained unmatched. The CDR3 is made up of 14 amino acids. The CDR3 DNA reads TGTGCCAGCGGCTCTAGCGGGGGGCCCTATACGCAGTATTTT. Translated, it gives CASGSSGGPYTQYF.

The chain couples TRBV5-6 to TRBJ2-3; 8 bases fit TRBD2. Germline loops: CDR1 SGHDT, CDR2 YYEEEE. V lost 2 bases, J lost 5 bases, and 10 bases stayed unmatched. This CDR3 spans 16 amino acids. The CDR3 DNA reads TGTGCCAGCAGCTTATACCCGGGGGGGCGGGTAGATACGCAGTATTTT. It encodes CASSLYPGGRVDTQYF.

This clone was counted a single time. This chain uses TRBV6-5 with TRBJ2-7; TRBD1 matches 8 bases. The germline CDR1 and CDR2 sequences are MNHEY and SVGAGI. Trimming at V came to 6 bases and at J to 1 base, leaving 8 bases not matched to a gene. The CDR3 spans 15 residues. CDR3 sequence reads: CASRPPGTGSYEQYF. CDR3 sequence (DNA): TGTGCCAGCAGACCCCCCGGGACAGGTTCCTACGAGCAGTACTTC.

The chain recombines TRBV19 with TRBJ2-7; 8 bases align to TRBD1. There are 18 residues in the CDR3. The germline CDR1 and CDR2 sequences are LNHDA and SQIVND (reference sequence). The CDR3 coding sequence is TGTGCGATTTGGGTCCCGGGACAGGTTTCCCCACCCCTTTACGAGCAGTACTTC. Amino acid sequence: CAIWVPGQVSPPLYEQYF.

V is TRBV6-1 and J is TRBJ1-5; TRBD1 is a possible D gene (6 bases). The CDR3 has 15 residues. Trimming left V 2 bases short and J 0 bases short, with 8 bases between. Germline V lookup: CDR1 MNHNS, CDR2 SASEGT. DNA for the CDR3: TGTGCCAGCAGTGAACCGGGACATAGCAATCAGCCCCAGCATTTT. Its protein is CASSEPGHSNQPQHF.

This sequence joins TRBV19 and TRBJ1-1, with D possibly TRBD1 on 5 matching bases. The germline V gene has CDR1 LNHDA and CDR2 SQIVND (reference sequence). This CDR3 spans 15 amino acids. Deletions cut 3 bases from V and 3 bases from J, with 14 bases between. CDR3 amino acids: CASSITRVSDTEAFF. CDR3 nucleotide sequence: TGTGCCAGTAGTATTACCAGGGTATCGGACACTGAAGCTTTCTTT.

The chain combines TRBV11-2 with TRBJ2-7, with D unresolved. Germline CDR1 reads SGHAT; CDR2 reads FQNNGV. This CDR3 contains 14 residues. Trimming removed 1 base from V and 2 bases from J, with 9 bases in between. The CDR3 sequence: CASSLGGSTYEQYF. The CDR3 nucleotides read TGTGCCAGCAGCTTAGGAGGCAGTACCTACGAGCAGTACTTC.

The chain employs TRBV5-4 and TRBJ2-5, with TRBD2 matching 10 bases. The junction had 14 bases not matched to a gene; V was cut back by 4 bases and J by 5 bases. The CDR3 length is 17 residues. In germline, CDR1 is SGHNT, CDR2 YYREEE (reference sequence). The CDR3 DNA reads as TGTGCCAGCAGCCGCAAGCGGGGGGGTAATGCTGGGGAGACCCAGTACTTC. This codes for CASSRKRGGNAGETQYF.